These 29 T cell receptor beta chains were all obtained from the same sample, sequenced in a study of T cells after yellow fever vaccination. TCRdb re-analysed the 5' RACE reads in MiXCR, keeping a single row per CDR3 protein. The data show about 300,000 distinct CDR3 sequences, about 10% seen once. Sequenced material: CD4+ T cells sorted from PBMCs, taken 5 days after the yellow fever booster vaccination. Source of these receptors: a young man who received the YFV17D yellow fever vaccine.

V usage is TRBV5-1 and J usage is TRBJ1-1, with D perhaps TRBD1 (5 bases). CDR3 length equals 14 residues. CDR1 is SGHRS, CDR2 YFSETQ, per germline. V lost 2 bases and J 0 bases, leaving 8 bases between the germline ends. This CDR3 is CASSLGVLNTEAFF. The CDR3 nucleotides read TGCGCCAGCAGCTTAGGGGTTCTGAACACTGAAGCTTTCTTT. Combining the CDR3 with reference TRBV5-1 and TRBJ1-1 gives the whole variable domain KAGVTQTPRYLIKTRGQQVTLSCSPISGHRSVSWYQQTPGQGLQFLFEYFSETQRNKGNFPGRFSGRQFSNSRSEMNVSTLELGDSALYLCASSLGVLNTEAFFGQGTRLTVV.

This chain's CDR3 is CSARDPTVGETQYF. The CDR3 bases are TGCAGTGCTAGAGACCCAACCGTGGGGGAGACCCAGTACTTC. V is TRBV20-1 and J is TRBJ2-5; D not resolved. Germline V lookup: CDR1 DFQATT, CDR2 SNEGSKA (reference sequence). This CDR3 has 14 residues. The germline V and J ends were trimmed by 0 bases and 5 bases, with 13 bases remaining between them.

In this sample, this clonotype turned up a few times. The chain carries TRBV5-1 and TRBJ2-1; TRBD2 is a possible D gene (6 bases). From germline, CDR1 is SGHRS and CDR2 YFSETQ. V was trimmed by 4 bases and J by 3 bases, leaving 14 bases between them. The CDR3 is 15 residues long. CDR3 bases: TGCGCCAGCAGCCCCGATCTGGGGGGCTACAATGAGCAGTTCTTC. Residues: CASSPDLGGYNEQFF.

The rearrangement uses TRBV6-2 or TRBV6-3 and TRBJ1-1; D unclear. Germline lookup yields CDR1 MNHEY and CDR2 SVGEGT. V lost 2 bases and J lost 8, with 15 bases in between. The CDR3 spans 14 residues. CDR3 sequence: CASSYGGSLVEAFF. The CDR3 nucleotides are TGTGCCAGCAGTTACGGAGGTAGTCTGGTAGAAGCTTTCTTT.

This clonotype was seen only a few times. The genes are TRBV18 and TRBJ2-3; no firm D call. Germline CDR1 reads KGHSH; CDR2 reads LQKENI. The CDR3 sequence is 13 residues long. V was trimmed by 0 bases and J by 6 bases, leaving 7 bases between them. The CDR3 DNA reads TGTGCCAGCTCACCACCGTCCCTGGATACGCAGTATTTT. This translates into CASSPPSLDTQYF.

This clonotype was detected a few times. V is TRBV5-1 and J is TRBJ2-5; D is ambiguous. The germline V and J ends were trimmed by 5 bases and 5 bases, with 7 bases remaining between them. The CDR3 is 11 amino acids. CDR1 and CDR2 from the germline V gene are SGHRS and YFSETQ. CDR3 protein: CASSNLETQYF. CDR3 DNA: TGCGCCAGCAGTAATCTCGAGACCCAGTACTTC.

The chain has TRBV29-1 and TRBJ2-1; 9 nucleotides match TRBD1. In germline, CDR1 is SQVTM, CDR2 ANQGSEA. The V gene end was trimmed by 7 bases and the J gene end by 6 bases; junction bases not matched to a gene: 7. The CDR3 loop spans 13 amino acids. CDR3 residues: CSAETDRGNEQFF. The CDR3 nucleotides read TGCAGCGCCGAAACGGACAGGGGCAATGAGCAGTTCTTC.

This clonotype has a count of ten or more. This chain joins TRBV7-9 and TRBJ2-3, with D uncertain. Trimming cost V 7 bases and J 4 bases, with 6 bases left between them. CDR1 SEHNR and CDR2 FQNEAQ come from the germline V gene (reference sequence). The CDR3 spans 11 residues. CDR3 bases: TGTGCCAGCACCCTCGCAGATACGCAGTATTTT. Protein sequence: CASTLADTQYF.

This clonotype was counted a few times. V gene TRBV11-1 combines with J gene TRBJ2-1; D unclear. V gave up 0 bases and J gave up 7 bases, with 16 bases separating them. The CDR3 totals 16 residues. Germline lookup yields CDR1 SGHAT and CDR2 FQDESV (reference sequence). CDR3 in DNA: TGTGCCAGCAGCTTAGCGTACACCGGGCTTTGGAATGAGCAGTTCTTC. Protein product: CASSLAYTGLWNEQFF.

This clonotype was seen more than once but under ten times. V and J are TRBV5-6 and TRBJ2-5; tentatively, D is TRBD2 (5 bases). The V end was cut by 6 bases, the J end by 4 bases, with 13 bases between. This CDR3 has 13 residues. Germline V gene data show CDR1 as SGHDT and CDR2 as YYEEEE. CDR3 in DNA: TGTGCCAGCAAAGTTGAGGGCTTAGAGACCCAGTACTTC. Its translation: CASKVEGLETQYF.

The DNA for the CDR3 is TGTGCCAGCAGCCCCGAGTGGGGAGCGGGGGACGGCTACACCTTC. Translating gives CASSPEWGAGDGYTF. This chain uses TRBV3-1 with TRBJ1-2; D possibly corresponds to TRBD1 (5 bases). The V gene lost 4 bases and the J gene lost 8 bases, with 20 bases spanning the gap. The CDR3 is 15 residues long. In germline, CDR1 is LGHDT, CDR2 YNNKEL (reference sequence).

The table lists this clonotype with many counts. The rearrangement joins TRBV12-3 or TRBV12-4 to TRBJ2-7, with D unresolved. The CDR3 covers 15 residues. V lost 3 bases, J lost 4 bases, and 16 bases lay in between. The CDR3 coding sequence is TGTGCCAGCAGTTTGGATTTACTACACCATTACGAGCAGTACTTC. It codes for CASSLDLLHHYEQYF.

The chain links TRBV4-1 to TRBJ2-7; 9 bases fit TRBD1. Germline CDR1 reads MGHRA; CDR2 reads YSYEKL. Trimming removed 4 bases from V and 3 bases from J; junction bases left unmatched: 10. The CDR3 sequence is 16 residues long. CDR3 DNA sequence: TGCGCCAGCAGCCTATTCCCGGGACAGGGAAGCTACGAGCAGTACTTC. It yields the protein CASSLFPGQGSYEQYF.

This clonotype was recorded many times. The CDR3 sequence is CASSPQGYTEAFF. The CDR3 DNA reads as TGTGCCAGCTCACCCCAGGGGTACACTGAAGCTTTCTTT. The chain employs TRBV18 and TRBJ1-1; weak D call: TRBD1 (6 bases). In germline, CDR1 is KGHSH, CDR2 LQKENI. V was trimmed by 3 bases and J by 3 bases, leaving 8 bases between them. The CDR3 has 13 residues.

This clonotype came up a few times. The genes are TRBV12-3 or TRBV12-4 and TRBJ1-5; D is undetermined. Trimming stripped 5 bases from V and 6 bases from J, with 14 bases between. The CDR3 length is 14 residues. CDR3 in DNA: TGTGCCAGCAGTCGTTTTTATAGGTCTCAGCCCCAGCATTTT. This codes for CASSRFYRSQPQHF.

In this sample, this clonotype turned up a few times. The V and J genes are TRBV5-1 and TRBJ2-1; TRBD2 might be the D (6 bases). Germline loops: CDR1 SGHRS, CDR2 YFSETQ. This CDR3 spans 16 amino acids. V lost 4 bases, J lost 0 bases, and 14 bases lay in between. The CDR3 coding sequence is TGCGCCAGCAGCACCGATGCCGGGAGCTCCTACAATGAGCAGTTCTTC. Its translation is CASSTDAGSSYNEQFF.

The chain has TRBV7-3 and TRBJ2-1; 11 positions agree with TRBD2. V was clipped by 5 bases and J by 3 bases; unmatched bases: 3. In germline, CDR1 is SGHTA, CDR2 FQGTGA. The CDR3 has 15 residues. The CDR3: CASSRTSGLYNEQFF. CDR3 bases: TGTGCCAGCAGCCGGACTAGCGGGCTCTACAATGAGCAGTTCTTC.

V gene TRBV11-3 combines with J gene TRBJ2-3; 7 nucleotides align to TRBD2. The J segment lost 4 bases and the V segment lost 3 bases, leaving 4 bases of the junction unmatched. CDR3 length equals 14 residues. The germline V gene has CDR1 SGHNT and CDR2 YENEEA. The CDR3 here is CASSLGGEADTQYF. CDR3 in DNA: TGTGCCAGCAGCTTGGGAGGGGAAGCAGATACGCAGTATTTT.

The chain joins TRBV5-4 to TRBJ1-2; a weak D match, TRBD1 (5 bases). This CDR3 has 13 residues. Between the trimmed V and J ends, which lost 6 bases and 7 bases, there was a span of 16 bases. CDR1 is SGHNT, CDR2 YYREEE, per germline (reference sequence). The CDR3 DNA follows: TGTGCCAGCATCGAAATCGGGACCTCTGGCTACACCTTC. This gives the protein CASIEIGTSGYTF.

This clonotype was picked up many times. V is TRBV7-8 and J is TRBJ2-7; D perhaps matches TRBD1 (5 bases). CDR1 is SGHVS and CDR2 is FQNEAQ in the germline V gene. V lost 7 bases and J 2 bases, leaving 12 bases between the germline ends. There are 13 residues in the CDR3. CDR3 bases: TGTGCCAGCACAGGGTTGGGGACCTACGAGCAGTACTTC. Amino acids: CASTGLGTYEQYF. The variable domain in full, with the rest retrieved from reference TRBV7-8 and TRBJ2-7, is GAGVSQSPRYKVAKRGQDVALRCDPISGHVSLFWYQQALGQGPEFLTYFQNEAQLDKSGLPSDRFFAERPEGSVSTLKIQRTQQEDSAVYLCASTGLGTYEQYFGPGTRLTVT.

This clonotype was seen more than once but under ten times. The chain has TRBV4-3 and TRBJ1-2, with D possibly TRBD1 on 6 matching bases. V was pared by 4 bases and J by 5 bases, with 11 bases between. The germline V gene encodes CDR1 LGHNA and CDR2 YSLEER. This CDR3 comprises 13 residues. In DNA form, the CDR3 reads TGCGCCAGCAGCCGCCACAGGGAATATGGCTACACCTTC. As protein: CASSRHREYGYTF.

This chain connects TRBV6-1 to TRBJ2-3; D ambiguous. V was cut by 4 bases and J by 6 bases, with 11 bases left in between. Germline V gene lookup returns CDR1 MNHNS and CDR2 SASEGT. The CDR3 has 13 residues. CDR3 loop: CASSVATQDTQYF. The CDR3 nucleotides read TGTGCCAGCAGTGTAGCCACTCAGGATACGCAGTATTTT.

The chain recombines TRBV5-1 with TRBJ2-3; D possibly corresponds to TRBD2 (7 bases). Trimming shortened V by 0 bases and J by 6 bases, and 14 bases separated the two germline ends. The germline CDR1 and CDR2 sequences are SGHRS and YFSETQ. The CDR3 runs to 15 residues. CDR3 sequence (DNA): TGCGCCAGCAGCTTGGTGGGGGGGCGTCTGGATACGCAGTATTTT. Translation gives CASSLVGGRLDTQYF.

The CDR3 spells CASSESGGDGYTF. The CDR3 DNA reads as TGTGCCAGCAGTGAATCAGGGGGGGATGGCTACACCTTC. This rearrangement joins TRBV2 to TRBJ1-2; 7 bases fit TRBD1. Germline V gene data show CDR1 as SNHLY and CDR2 as FYNNEI. J gave up 6 bases and V 2 bases, and 3 bases lay outside the gene matches. CDR3 length: 13 amino acids.

This clonotype was seen a handful of times. The CDR3 reads CASSADRSSYNSPLHF. The CDR3 DNA follows: TGTGCCAGCAGTGCCGACAGGAGCTCCTATAATTCACCCCTCCACTTT. This chain uses TRBV2 with TRBJ1-6, with D perhaps TRBD1 (6 bases). CDR1 and CDR2 from the germline V gene are SNHLY and FYNNEI. V gave up 4 bases and J gave up 0 bases, with 10 bases separating them. This CDR3 spans 16 amino acids. The full variable domain, completed using reference TRBV2 and TRBJ1-6, is EPEVTQTPSHQVTQMGQEVILRCVPISNHLYFYWYRQILGQKVEFLVSFYNNEISEKSEIFDDQFSVERPDGSNFTLKIRSTKLEDSAMYFCASSADRSSYNSPLHFGNGTRLTVT.

This clonotype was seen a handful of times. This chain joins TRBV7-3 and TRBJ1-6, with TRBD1 identical over 9 bases. V gave up 5 bases and J gave up 8 bases; unmatched junction bases: 10. This CDR3 spans 16 amino acids. From germline, CDR1 is SGHTA and CDR2 FQGTGA. The DNA of the CDR3 is TGTGCCAGCAGCATGGGAAGGGGACAGGGCGATTCACCCCTCCACTTT. It specifies CASSMGRGQGDSPLHF.

This clonotype was counted at least ten times. The gene calls are TRBV15 and TRBJ2-5, with 10 bases that match TRBD2. In germline, CDR1 is LNHNV, CDR2 YYDKDF (reference sequence). The CDR3 covers 15 residues. The junction had 6 bases not matched to a gene; V was cut back by 3 bases and J by 5 bases. The DNA for the CDR3 is TGTGCCACCAGCAGGGCACTAGCGGGGACTGAGACCCAGTACTTC. Its protein product is CATSRALAGTETQYF. Full variable domain (remainder filled in from reference TRBV15 and TRBJ2-5): DAMVIQNPRYQVTQFGKPVTLSCSQTLNHNVMYWYQQKSSQAPKLLFHYYDKDFNNEADTPDNFQSRRPNTSFCFLDIRSPGLGDTAMYLCATSRALAGTETQYFGPGTRLLVL.

The chain recombines TRBV6-5 with TRBJ2-7; the D call may be TRBD1 or TRBD2 (5 bases each). Germline assignment: CDR1 MNHEY and CDR2 SVGAGI. The CDR3 spans 15 residues. Trimming left V 5 bases short and J 4 bases short, with 18 bases between. The CDR3 region is CASSPRAGHLYEQYF. The CDR3 bases are TGTGCCAGCAGTCCGAGGGCAGGGCACTTGTACGAGCAGTACTTC.

Only a few counts were recorded for this clonotype. V gene TRBV6-2 or TRBV6-3 combines with J gene TRBJ1-5; D gene ambiguous. Germline V lookup: CDR1 MNHEY, CDR2 SVGEGT. This CDR3 region has 13 residues. V was cut by 0 bases and J by 6 bases, with 6 bases left in between. In DNA form, the CDR3 reads TGTGCCAGCAGTTACTCGAGTACTCAGCCCCAGCATTTT. Translated: CASSYSSTQPQHF.